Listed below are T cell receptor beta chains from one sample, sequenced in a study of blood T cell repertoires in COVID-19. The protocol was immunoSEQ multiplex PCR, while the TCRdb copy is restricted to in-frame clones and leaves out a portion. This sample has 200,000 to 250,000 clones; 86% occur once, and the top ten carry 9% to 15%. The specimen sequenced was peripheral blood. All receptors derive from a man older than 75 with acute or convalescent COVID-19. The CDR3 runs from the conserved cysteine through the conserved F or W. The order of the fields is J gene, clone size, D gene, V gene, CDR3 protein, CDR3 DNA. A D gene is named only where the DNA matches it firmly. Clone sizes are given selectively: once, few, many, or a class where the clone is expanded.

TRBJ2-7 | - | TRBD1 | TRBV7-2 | CASSLAEQGAGNPKHYEQYF | TGTGCCAGCAGCTTAGCGGAGCAGGGGGCAGGAAATCCCAAACACTACGAGCAGTACTTC
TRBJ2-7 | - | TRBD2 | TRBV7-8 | CASSLDPRLARYEQYF | TGTGCCAGCAGCTTAGATCCTCGACTAGCGAGGTACGAGCAGTACTTC
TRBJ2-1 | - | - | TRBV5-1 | CASSLTGANNEQFF | TGCGCCAGCAGCTTGACTGGGGCCAACAATGAGCAGTTCTTC
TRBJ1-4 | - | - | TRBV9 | CASSVGQVNEKLFF | TGTGCCAGCAGCGTAGGACAGGTTAATGAAAAACTGTTTTTT
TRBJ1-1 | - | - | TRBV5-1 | CASSLVGAASTEAFF | TGCGCCAGCAGCTTGGTGGGGGCCGCCAGCACTGAAGCTTTCTTT
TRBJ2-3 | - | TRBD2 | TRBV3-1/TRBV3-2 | CASSQDVSASGITDTQYF | TGTGCCAGCAGCCAAGATGTATCGGCTAGCGGGATCACAGATACGCAGTATTTT
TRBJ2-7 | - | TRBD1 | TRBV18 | CASSPFGTGVYEQYF | TGTGCCAGCTCACCATTTGGGACAGGGGTCTACGAGCAGTACTTC
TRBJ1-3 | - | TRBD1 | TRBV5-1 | CASSSAGTGGGNTIYF | TGCGCCAGCAGCAGCGCGGGGACAGGAGGCGGAAACACCATATATTTT
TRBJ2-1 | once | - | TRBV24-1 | CATTSGEPYNEQFF | TGTGCCACCACCTCGGGGGAACCCTACAATGAGCAGTTCTTC
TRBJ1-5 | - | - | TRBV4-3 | CASSQVTGNQPQHF | TGCGCCAGCAGCCAAGTCACAGGGAATCAGCCCCAGCATTTT
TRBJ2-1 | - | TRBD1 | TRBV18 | CASSLRQGNNEQFF | TGTGCCAGCTCACTACGACAGGGGAACAATGAGCAGTTCTTC
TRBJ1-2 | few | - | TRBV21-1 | CASSKGQSLDYGYTF | TGTGCCAGCAGCAAAGGACAGAGTCTAGACTATGGCTACACCTTC
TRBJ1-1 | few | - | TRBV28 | CASSWGPGAFF | TGTGCCAGCAGTTGGGGGCCCGGGGCTTTCTTT
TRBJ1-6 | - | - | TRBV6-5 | CASGSRGGNSPLHF | TGTGCCAGCGGATCGAGGGGAGGCAATTCACCCCTCCACTTT
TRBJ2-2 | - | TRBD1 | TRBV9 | CASSLRTGGNTGELFF | TGTGCCAGCAGCTTGAGGACAGGGGGGAACACCGGGGAGCTGTTTTTT
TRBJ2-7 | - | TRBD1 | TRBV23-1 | CASSLQLDRITYEQYF | TGCGCCAGCAGCCTTCAGTTGGACAGGATTACCTACGAGCAGTACTTC
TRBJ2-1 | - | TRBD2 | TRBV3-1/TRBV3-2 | CASSQRASGIGSYNEQFF | TGTGCCAGCAGCCAAAGGGCTAGCGGGATTGGCTCCTACAATGAGCAGTTCTTC
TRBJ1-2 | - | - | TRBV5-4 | CASSLGQQGPYGYTF | TGTGCCAGCAGCTTGGGGCAACAGGGCCCGTATGGCTACACCTTC
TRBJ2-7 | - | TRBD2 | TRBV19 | CASSIGLAGAIRNDYEQYF | TGTGCCAGTAGTATAGGACTAGCGGGAGCCATCAGGAACGACTACGAGCAGTACTTC
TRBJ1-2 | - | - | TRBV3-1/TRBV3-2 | CASSQDLISGPGNTF | TGTGCCAGCAGCCAAGATCTGATTTCAGGTCCCGGGAACACCTTC
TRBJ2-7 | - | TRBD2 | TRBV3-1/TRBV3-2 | CASGGLAFDEQYF | TGTGCCAGCGGAGGACTAGCGTTTGACGAGCAGTACTTC
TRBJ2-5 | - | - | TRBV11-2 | CASSPLFSQETQYF | TGTGCCAGCAGCCCTCTTTTCTCCCAAGAGACCCAGTACTTC